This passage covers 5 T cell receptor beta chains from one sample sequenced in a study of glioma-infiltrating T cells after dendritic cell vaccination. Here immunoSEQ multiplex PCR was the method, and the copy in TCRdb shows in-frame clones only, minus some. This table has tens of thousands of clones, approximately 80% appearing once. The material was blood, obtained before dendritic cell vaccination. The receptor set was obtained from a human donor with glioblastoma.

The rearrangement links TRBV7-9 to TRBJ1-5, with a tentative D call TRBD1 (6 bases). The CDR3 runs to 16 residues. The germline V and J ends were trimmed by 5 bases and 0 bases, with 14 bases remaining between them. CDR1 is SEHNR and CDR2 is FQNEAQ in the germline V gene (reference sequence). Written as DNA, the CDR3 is TGTGCCAGCAGCGCCAGGGGAGAGGATAGCAATCAGCCCCAGCATTTT. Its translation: CASSARGEDSNQPQHF.

In nucleotides, the CDR3 is TGTGCCAGCAGCTTAGGACAGGGGGAAGAGACCCAGTACTTC. This encodes CASSLGQGEETQYF. The gene calls are TRBV7-6 and TRBJ2-5, with 9 bases fitting TRBD1. The junction had 0 bases not matched to a gene; V was cut back by 1 base and J by 3 bases. The length of the CDR3 is 14 residues. CDR1 and CDR2 from the germline V gene are SGHVS and FNYEAQ. Together with reference TRBV7-6 and TRBJ2-5, the CDR3 gives the full variable domain: GAGVSQSPRYKVTKRGQDVALRCDPISGHVSLYWYRQALGQGPEFLTYFNYEAQQDKSGLPNDRFSAERPEGSISTLTIQRTEQRDSAMYRCASSLGQGEETQYFGPGTRLLVL.

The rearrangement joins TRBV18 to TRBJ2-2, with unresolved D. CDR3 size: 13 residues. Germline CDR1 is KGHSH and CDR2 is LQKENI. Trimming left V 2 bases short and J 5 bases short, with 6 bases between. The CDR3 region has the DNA TGTGCCAGCTCACCAAGGAGTACCGGGGAGCTGTTTTTT. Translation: CASSPRSTGELFF.

The CDR3 spells CASSLGTSKNTGELFF. The DNA of the CDR3 is TGCGCCAGCAGCCTCGGGACTAGCAAGAACACCGGGGAGCTGTTTTTT. The chain joins TRBV5-1 to TRBJ2-2, with 9 bases lining up with TRBD2. Germline V gene data show CDR1 as SGHRS and CDR2 as YFSETQ. Trimming at V came to 4 bases and at J to 1 base, leaving 5 bases not matched to a gene. The CDR3 contains 16 residues.

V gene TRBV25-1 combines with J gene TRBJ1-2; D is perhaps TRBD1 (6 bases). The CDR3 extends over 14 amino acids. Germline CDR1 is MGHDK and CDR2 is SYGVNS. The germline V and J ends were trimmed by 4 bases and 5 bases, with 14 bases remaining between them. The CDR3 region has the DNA TGTGCCAGCAGTGCAACAGGGTTAGGGTATGGCTACACCTTC. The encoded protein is CASSATGLGYGYTF.